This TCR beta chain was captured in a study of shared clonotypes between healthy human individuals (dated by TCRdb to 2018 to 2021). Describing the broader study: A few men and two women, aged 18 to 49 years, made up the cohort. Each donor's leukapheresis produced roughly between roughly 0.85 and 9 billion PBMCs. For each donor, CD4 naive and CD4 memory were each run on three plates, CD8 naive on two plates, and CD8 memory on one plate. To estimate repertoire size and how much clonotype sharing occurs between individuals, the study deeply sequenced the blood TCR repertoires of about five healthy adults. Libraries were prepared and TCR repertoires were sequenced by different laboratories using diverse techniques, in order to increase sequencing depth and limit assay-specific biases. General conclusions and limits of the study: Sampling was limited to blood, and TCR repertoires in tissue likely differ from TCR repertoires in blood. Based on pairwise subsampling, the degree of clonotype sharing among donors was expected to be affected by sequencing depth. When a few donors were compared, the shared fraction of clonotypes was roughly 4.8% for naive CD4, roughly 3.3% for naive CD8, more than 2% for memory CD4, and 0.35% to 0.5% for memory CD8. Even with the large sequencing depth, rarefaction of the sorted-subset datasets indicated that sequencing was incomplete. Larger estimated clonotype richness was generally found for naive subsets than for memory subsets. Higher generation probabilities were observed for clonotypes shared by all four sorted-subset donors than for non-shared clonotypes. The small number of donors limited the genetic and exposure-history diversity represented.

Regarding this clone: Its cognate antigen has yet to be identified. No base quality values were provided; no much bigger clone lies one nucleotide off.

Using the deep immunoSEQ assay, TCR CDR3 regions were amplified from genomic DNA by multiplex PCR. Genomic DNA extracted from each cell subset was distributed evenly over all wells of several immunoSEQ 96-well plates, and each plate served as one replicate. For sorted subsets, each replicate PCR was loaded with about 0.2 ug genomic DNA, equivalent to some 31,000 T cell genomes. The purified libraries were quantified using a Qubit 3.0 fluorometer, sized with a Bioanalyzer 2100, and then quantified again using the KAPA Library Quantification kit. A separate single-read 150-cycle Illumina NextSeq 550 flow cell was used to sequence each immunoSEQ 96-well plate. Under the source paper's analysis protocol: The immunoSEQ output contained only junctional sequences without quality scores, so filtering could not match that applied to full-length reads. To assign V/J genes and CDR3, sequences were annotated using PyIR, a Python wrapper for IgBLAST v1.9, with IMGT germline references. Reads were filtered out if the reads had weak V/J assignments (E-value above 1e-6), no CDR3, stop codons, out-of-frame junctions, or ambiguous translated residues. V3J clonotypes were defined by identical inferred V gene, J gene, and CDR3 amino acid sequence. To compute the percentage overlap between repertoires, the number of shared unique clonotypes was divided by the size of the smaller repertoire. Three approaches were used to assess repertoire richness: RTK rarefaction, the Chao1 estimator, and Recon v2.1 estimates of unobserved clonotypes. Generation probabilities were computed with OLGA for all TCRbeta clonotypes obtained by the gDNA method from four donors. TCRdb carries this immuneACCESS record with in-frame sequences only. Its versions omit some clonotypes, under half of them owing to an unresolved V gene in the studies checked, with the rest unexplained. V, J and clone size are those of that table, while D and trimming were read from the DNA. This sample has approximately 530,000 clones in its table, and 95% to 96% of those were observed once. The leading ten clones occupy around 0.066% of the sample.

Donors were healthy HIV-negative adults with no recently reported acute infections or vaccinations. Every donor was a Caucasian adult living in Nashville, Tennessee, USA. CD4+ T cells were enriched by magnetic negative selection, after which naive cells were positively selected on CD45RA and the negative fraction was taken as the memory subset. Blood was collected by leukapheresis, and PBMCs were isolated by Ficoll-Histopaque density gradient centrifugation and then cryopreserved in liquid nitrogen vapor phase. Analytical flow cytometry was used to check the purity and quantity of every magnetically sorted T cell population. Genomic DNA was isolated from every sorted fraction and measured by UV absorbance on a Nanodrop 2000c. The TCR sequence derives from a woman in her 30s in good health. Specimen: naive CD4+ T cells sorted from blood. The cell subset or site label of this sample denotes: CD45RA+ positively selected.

The DNA sequence follows: TGTGCCAGCAGTCAGTGGACAGGAGGGTATAATTCACCCCTCCACTTT. Its coded protein is CASSQWTGGYNSPLHF. The receptor chain draws on TRBV27 and TRBJ1-6, with 7 central nucleotides matching TRBD1. CDR1 and CDR2 are drawn from the germline V gene (reference sequence): MNHEY, SMNVEV. Including the terminal cysteine and phenylalanine, the CDR3 comprises 16 residues. Just CDR3 DNA is preserved here, 48 bases in frame from base 1. Germline trimming: 5 bases from V, 4 bases from J; junction bases outside gene matches: 8.